Listed below are T cell receptor beta chains from one sample, sequenced in a study of Ad26.COV2.S vaccination and SARS-CoV-2 variants. TCRdb's copy holds only in-frame clones and misses some; the assay was immunoSEQ multiplex PCR. This sample carries almost 400,000 clones, approximately 91% of them seen once, and the ten largest clones take approximately 1.9%. The specimen comprised peripheral blood, sampled in a trial of Ad26.COV2.S vaccine versus placebo. The receptors stem from a person aged 18-65 years who received the Ad26.COV2.S COVID-19 vaccine or a placebo. CDR3s include the opening cysteine and the closing phenylalanine or tryptophan. A D gene is named only where the DNA matches it firmly.

v_call	j_call	d_call	cdr3_aa	cdr3_nt
TRBV6-5	TRBJ1-1	.	CASSRQGGDTEAFF	TGTGCCAGCAGCCGACAAGGGGGGGACACTGAAGCTTTCTTT
TRBV5-4	TRBJ1-1	.	CASSSNPSTEAFF	TGTGCCAGCAGCTCAAACCCGAGCACTGAAGCTTTCTTT
TRBV9	TRBJ2-1	TRBD1	CASSFSLRTGGYEQFF	TGTGCCAGCAGCTTCTCGCTTCGGACAGGGGGCTATGAGCAGTTCTTC
TRBV7-2	TRBJ2-6	.	CASSASGTVSGANVLTF	TGTGCCAGCAGCGCCTCCGGGACCGTCTCTGGGGCCAACGTCCTGACTTTC
TRBV20-1	TRBJ2-2	.	CSASSPILTGELFF	TGCAGTGCTAGTTCGCCGATTCTCACCGGGGAGCTGTTTTTT
TRBV4-1	TRBJ1-5	.	CASSQAGDQPQHF	TGCGCCAGCAGCCAAGCCGGGGATCAGCCCCAGCATTTT
TRBV6-5	TRBJ2-7	.	CASSPTASSYEQYF	TGTGCCAGCAGTCCAACTGCCAGCTCCTACGAGCAGTACTTC
TRBV4-2	TRBJ2-7	TRBD2	CASSPLTSGGSYEQYF	TGTGCCAGCAGCCCCCTCACTAGCGGGGGATCCTACGAGCAGTACTTC
TRBV12-3/TRBV12-4	TRBJ2-5	.	CASSLDRWETQYF	TGTGCCAGCAGTTTAGACAGGTGGGAGACCCAGTACTTC
TRBV9	TRBJ1-3	.	CASSPRTSSGNTIYF	TGTGCCAGCAGCCCGCGGACAAGCTCTGGAAACACCATATATTTT
TRBV4-1	TRBJ2-3	TRBD2	CASSQVTLAGDTQYF	TGCGCCAGCAGCCAAGTTACGCTAGCGGGAGATACGCAGTATTTT
TRBV19	TRBJ1-5	.	CASSIEGRGQPQHF	TGTGCCAGTAGTATAGAGGGGAGGGGACAGCCCCAGCATTTT
TRBV6-1	TRBJ2-3	TRBD2	CASSEGRGGYGTDTQYF	TGTGCCAGCAGTGAAGGACGGGGGGGCTATGGCACAGATACGCAGTATTTT